The rows below give T cell receptor beta chains drawn from one sample of a study of blood T cell repertoires in COVID-19. Generated by immunoSEQ multiplex PCR, the TCRdb table keeps only in-frame clones and is missing some. Of roughly 150,000 clones listed, roughly 85% are singletons. The specimen sequenced was peripheral blood. The receptors were gathered from a man aged 50 or older with acute or convalescent COVID-19. Each CDR3 is given with its conserved first and last residue. The D gene is left open where the match is weak. Not all rows give a size; the values are once, few, many and, for expanded clones, a class.

>TRBJ2-1|TRBD2|TRBV19|.
TGTGCCAGTAGTATCCCGGGGAGGGTTAGCAATGAGCAGTTCTTC
CASSIPGRVSNEQFF
>TRBJ1-1|TRBD1|TRBV5-6|.
TGTGCCAGCAGCCAGGGGGAGAACACTGAAGCTTTCTTT
CASSQGENTEAFF
>TRBJ2-7|TRBD2|TRBV11-3|.
TGTGCCAGCAGCTTAGGAGGGAGGGGCTCCTACGAGCAGTACTTC
CASSLGGRGSYEQYF
>TRBJ2-2|TRBD1|TRBV5-1|.
TGCGCCAGCAGCGAGACAGGGGAGCACAACACCGGGGAGCTGTTTTTT
CASSETGEHNTGELFF
>TRBJ1-3|.|TRBV6-5|.
TGTGCCAGCAGCCACGGGGTCCGCTCTGGAAACACCATATATTTT
CASSHGVRSGNTIYF
>TRBJ2-1|TRBD2|TRBV27|.
TGTGCCAGCAAAACCGGGACTAGAAATGAGCAGTTCTTC
CASKTGTRNEQFF
>TRBJ1-6|.|TRBV7-8|.
TGTGCCAGCAGCTTCGCTCTGCAGGGGTTTGTGAATTCACCCCTCCACTTT
CASSFALQGFVNSPLHF
>TRBJ1-1|.|TRBV7-9|.
TGTGCCAGCAGCTTAGCGCGGCAGGGCGTAGAGAACACTGAAGCTTTCTTT
CASSLARQGVENTEAFF
>TRBJ2-1|TRBD2|TRBV27|.
TGTGCCAGCAGTCCCCCCCTAGCGGGAGGGTACAATGAGCAGTTCTTC
CASSPPLAGGYNEQFF
>TRBJ1-1|.|TRBV30|.
TGTGCCTGGGACAGGCTGAACACTGAAGCTTTCTTT
CAWDRLNTEAFF
>TRBJ2-3|TRBD1|TRBV28|once
TGTGCCAGCAGTATGACAGGGGGAGCTGATACGCAGTATTTT
CASSMTGGADTQYF
>TRBJ1-1|.|TRBV5-1|.
TGCGCCAGCAGCTCAAACCCGACAATGAACACTGAAGCTTTCTTT
CASSSNPTMNTEAFF
>TRBJ2-2|.|TRBV6-5|.
TGTGCCAGCAGTCTTTGGGACTGGAACACCGGGGAGCTGTTTTTT
CASSLWDWNTGELFF
>TRBJ1-2|.|TRBV30|.
TGTGCCTGGAAAACAGGCAGTAACTATGGCTACACCTTC
CAWKTGSNYGYTF
>TRBJ2-3|.|TRBV6-5|.
TGTGCCAGCAGGTGGAGTACGGGAAACACAGATACGCAGTATTTT
CASRWSTGNTDTQYF
>TRBJ2-7|.|TRBV3-1/TRBV3-2|once
TGTGCCAGCAGCCCGCCGGGACAAAACTACGAGCAGTACTTC
CASSPPGQNYEQYF
>TRBJ2-3|TRBD2|TRBV5-1|.
TGCGCCAGCAGCCTAGCGGGGGGCACAGATACGCAGTATTTT
CASSLAGGTDTQYF
>TRBJ1-2|TRBD1|TRBV19|few
TGTGCCAGTAGTATCGGACAGGTCTCGGGTGGCTACACCTTC
CASSIGQVSGGYTF
>TRBJ2-1|TRBD2|TRBV11-2|.
TGTGCCAGCAGCTTGGGGGGGAGTGAGCAGTTCTTC
CASSLGGSEQFF
>TRBJ1-2|.|TRBV7-8|few
TGTGCCAGCAGCTCCAGGGGCTGGGGGTATGGCTACACCTTC
CASSSRGWGYGYTF